A selection of T cell receptor beta chains follows, all from one sample in a study of early T cells in non-severe SARS-CoV-2 infection. Each CDR3 protein is one row after TCRdb ran MiXCR on the 5' RACE reads. The sample comprises more than 45,000 distinct CDR3 sequences, under 15% of which are singletons, and 3% to 4.5% rests with the top ten. Sample: whole blood. The receptors originated from an adult who was a healthcare worker with PCR-confirmed SARS-CoV-2 infection or an uninfected control (not recorded which). CDR3s include the opening cysteine and the closing phenylalanine or tryptophan. A D gene is named only where the DNA matches it firmly. Only part of the rows carry a size: once, few, many, or a class if the clone is expanded.

d_call	j_call	v_call	clone_size	cdr3_aa	cdr3_nt
NA	TRBJ2-1	TRBV5-1	many	CASSLAVGSSYNEQFF	TGCGCCAGCAGCTTGGCCGTCGGGAGCTCCTACAATGAGCAGTTCTTC
NA	TRBJ2-1	TRBV6-1	few	CASSEDRGFEQFF	TGTGCCAGCAGTGAAGATCGGGGATTTGAGCAGTTCTTC
TRBD1	TRBJ1-1	TRBV3-1	many	CASSQNRGKEAFF	TGTGCCAGCAGCCAAAACAGGGGGAAGGAAGCTTTCTTT
NA	TRBJ2-7	TRBV29-1	NA	CSVLGRTHEQYF	TGCAGCGTGCTGGGGAGAACCCACGAGCAGTACTTC
NA	TRBJ2-7	TRBV3-1	NA	CVSSQDYGYEQYF	TGTGTCAGCAGCCAGGACTACGGCTACGAGCAGTACTTC
NA	TRBJ2-5	TRBV25-1	NA	CASSAPGAQETQYF	TGTGCCAGCAGTGCACCAGGGGCCCAAGAGACCCAGTACTTC
NA	TRBJ2-7	TRBV29-1	many	CSFQWGSYEQYF	TGCAGCTTCCAGTGGGGGAGTTACGAGCAGTACTTC
TRBD1	TRBJ1-1	TRBV5-8	many	CASSFEGQGRTEAFF	TGTGCCAGCAGCTTTGAGGGACAGGGAAGGACTGAAGCTTTCTTT
NA	TRBJ1-1	TRBV29-1	many	CSVIQGQTEAFF	TGCAGCGTTATACAGGGTCAGACTGAAGCTTTCTTT
TRBD2	TRBJ2-1	TRBV30	NA	CAVQGLAQGGNEQFF	TGTGCCGTCCAGGGACTAGCCCAAGGCGGCAATGAGCAGTTCTTC
NA	TRBJ1-1	TRBV28	NA	CASDKWGTEAFF	TGTGCCAGCGATAAATGGGGCACTGAAGCTTTCTTT
TRBD1	TRBJ2-1	TRBV19	NA	CASSTRQGSREQFF	TGTGCCAGTAGTACTAGACAGGGGTCGAGGGAGCAGTTCTTC
NA	TRBJ2-7	TRBV28	few	CASRGRSYEQYF	TGTGCCAGCAGGGGACGGTCCTACGAGCAGTACTTC
TRBD2	TRBJ2-3	TRBV7-8	many	CASSHSAGGQTDTQYF	TGTGCCAGCAGCCATAGTGCGGGAGGGCAAACAGATACGCAGTATTTT
TRBD1	TRBJ2-1	TRBV6-6	few	CASNPLTGQYNEQFF	TGTGCCAGCAATCCCTTAACGGGACAGTACAATGAGCAGTTCTTC
TRBD2	TRBJ2-1	TRBV5-1	many	CASSPSGSSYNEQFF	TGCGCCAGCAGCCCTAGCGGCAGCTCCTACAATGAGCAGTTCTTC
NA	TRBJ1-1	TRBV27	few	CASAPGGGTEAFF	TGTGCCAGCGCTCCGGGGGGAGGTACTGAAGCTTTCTTT
NA	TRBJ2-5	TRBV29-1	NA	CSSTGYQETQYF	TGCAGCTCCACGGGGTACCAAGAGACCCAGTACTTC
TRBD2	TRBJ2-7	TRBV11-2	few	CASSVGGRAYEQYF	TGTGCCAGCTCGGTTGGCGGGAGAGCCTACGAGCAGTACTTC
NA	TRBJ2-3	TRBV28	NA	CASTNRGGTTDTQYF	TGTGCCAGCACCAACCGGGGAGGTACCACAGATACGCAGTATTTT
NA	TRBJ1-2	TRBV20-1	few	CSASSGTNYGYTF	TGCAGTGCTAGCTCAGGGACTAACTATGGCTACACCTTC
NA	TRBJ2-3	TRBV6-6	many	CASSYRASGTDTQYF	TGTGCCAGCAGTTACAGGGCTAGCGGCACAGATACGCAGTATTTT
TRBD2	TRBJ2-1	TRBV7-6	NA	CASSLEPTSGRAEQFF	TGTGCCAGCAGCTTAGAGCCTACTAGCGGGAGGGCGGAGCAGTTCTTC
TRBD1	TRBJ2-7	TRBV5-1	many	CASSGWGQGGSEQYF	TGCGCCAGCAGCGGCTGGGGACAGGGAGGCTCCGAGCAGTACTTC
NA	TRBJ2-5	TRBV27	many	CASSLSRTRGTQYF	TGTGCCAGCAGTTTATCGAGGACCCGGGGGACCCAGTACTTC
NA	TRBJ1-4	TRBV21-1	NA	CASTRGAPGEKLFF	TGTGCCAGCACCAGGGGCGCACCGGGTGAAAAACTGTTTTTT
NA	TRBJ2-1	TRBV11-2	many	CASSPGGQGHPNEQFF	TGTGCCAGCAGCCCAGGGGGGCAGGGCCATCCCAATGAGCAGTTCTTC
NA	TRBJ2-5	TRBV29-1	medium-sized	CSVVGQDQETQYF	TGCAGCGTTGTCGGGCAGGATCAAGAGACCCAGTACTTC
NA	TRBJ2-7	TRBV18	few	CASSRSRGATYEQYF	TGTGCCAGCTCACGATCAAGGGGTGCTACCTACGAGCAGTACTTC
TRBD2	TRBJ2-1	TRBV3-1	many	CASSQDLGSGRAGEQFF	TGTGCCAGCAGCCAAGATCTCGGTAGCGGGAGGGCCGGTGAGCAGTTCTTC
TRBD2	TRBJ2-3	TRBV13	NA	CASRVAGGRRTQYF	TGTGCCAGCAGAGTAGCGGGAGGTCGACGGACGCAGTATTTT
TRBD1	TRBJ1-1	TRBV12-3/TRBV12-4	NA	CASSSPAGGLHTEAFF	TGTGCCAGCAGTTCCCCGGCAGGGGGCTTGCACACTGAAGCTTTCTTT
TRBD1	TRBJ2-7	TRBV29-1	NA	CSALGQGGEQYF	TGCAGCGCTCTGGGACAGGGAGGCGAGCAGTACTTC
NA	TRBJ2-5	TRBV7-6	NA	CASSLMGGLETQYF	TGTGCCAGCAGCTTAATGGGGGGGCTGGAGACCCAGTACTTC
TRBD1	TRBJ2-7	TRBV7-9	NA	CASSSDRGNEQYF	TGTGCCAGCAGCTCCGACAGGGGGAACGAGCAGTACTTC
NA	TRBJ2-3	TRBV6-5	once	CASRLALTDTQYF	TGTGCCAGCAGACTAGCCCTCACAGATACGCAGTATTTT